The clone carrying this T cell receptor beta chain was recorded only once. This sample was included in a study of cytomegalovirus exposure and HLA in healthy donors. 60 Vbeta and 13 Jbeta primers were used in PCR. Repertoires were generated with immunoSEQ multiplex PCR, while TCRdb's copy carries only in-frame clones and drops some. The sample consists of about 160,000 clones, just under 80% of them appearing once. The specimen sequenced was PBMCs. The receptor's source is a man aged 30 to 45 in good health and CMV-seronegative.

In DNA form, the CDR3 reads TGTGCCACCAGCAGAGTTCTAGGAGATACGCAGTATTTT. Translating it yields CATSRVLGDTQYF. V usage is TRBV15 and J usage is TRBJ2-3; D is unresolved. V lost 1 base, J lost 5 bases, and 7 bases lay in between. Germline CDR1 LNHNV, CDR2 YYDKDF (reference sequence). The CDR3 loop spans 13 amino acids.